The following is a T cell receptor (beta chain) sequence with its context. One junction end does not reproduce the germline sequence, and a read error may be involved. RNA was extracted from bulk tissue without any cell sorting. Between August and November 2014, newly diagnosed, chemotherapy-naive lung cancer patients underwent thoracic surgery in China. This record comes from a study of tumor and adjacent non-tumor tissue in lung cancer. As for the study in general: Around 4.5 million productive TCRbeta reads were obtained per sample on average.

The V gene's germline CDR1 is MDHEN and CDR2 SYDVKM. The CDR3 length is 14 residues. The library came from three nested PCR rounds adapted from ARM-PCR protocols. In TCRdb, the multiplex PCR reads were re-called with MiXCR into one record per CDR3 protein. Counted here are roughly 81,000 distinct CDR3 sequences, about two thirds occurring once; the ten biggest clones make up around 12%. The sequenced sample consisted of lung tumor tissue. The rearrangement uses TRBV28 and TRBJ1-5; D is perhaps TRBD1 (6 bases). The sequence came from a woman aged 70-85 years with non-small cell lung cancer. DNA for the CDR3: TGTGTCAGCGGGCTGGGGGCACGTCATCAGCCCCAGCATTTT. Protein product: CVSGLGARHQPQHF.